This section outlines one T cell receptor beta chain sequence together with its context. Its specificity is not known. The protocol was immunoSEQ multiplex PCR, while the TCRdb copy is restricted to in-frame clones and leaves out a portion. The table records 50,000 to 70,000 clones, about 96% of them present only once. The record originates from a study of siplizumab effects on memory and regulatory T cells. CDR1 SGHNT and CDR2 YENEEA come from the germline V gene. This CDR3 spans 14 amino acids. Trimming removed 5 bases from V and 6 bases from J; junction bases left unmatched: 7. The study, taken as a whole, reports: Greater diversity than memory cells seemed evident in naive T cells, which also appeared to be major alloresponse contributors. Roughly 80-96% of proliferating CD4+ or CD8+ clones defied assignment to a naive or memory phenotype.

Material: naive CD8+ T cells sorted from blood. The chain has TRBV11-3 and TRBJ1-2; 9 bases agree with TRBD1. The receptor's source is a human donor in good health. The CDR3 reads CASSPRTGEDGYTF. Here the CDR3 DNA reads TGTGCCAGCAGCCCGAGGACAGGGGAGGATGGCTACACCTTC.